This TCR beta chain was documented in a study of T cell responses to AZD1222 COVID-19 vaccine. The study, taken as a whole, reports: Distributed over spike, vaccine-associated CD4 TCRs predominated at 160-218 and 743-854. An increase in Spike-specific TCR breadth and depth was observed after two AZD1222 doses.

In its sample, this clone was seen once. As yet, its antigen is unknown. Using immunoSEQ multiplex PCR, the repertoire was profiled, and TCRdb retains in-frame clones only, with some absent. The sample lists roughly 29,000 clones; 93% were seen once. The clonotype was recovered from an adult in good health. This specimen consisted of peripheral blood, obtained on day 0 of AZD1222 vaccination.

The DNA of the CDR3 is TGCGCCAGCAGCTTGGCCTCCGGGGGCGCGGACGAGCAGTACTTC. Its translation: CASSLASGGADEQYF. The rearrangement links TRBV5-1 to TRBJ2-7; the D call may be TRBD1 or TRBD2 (6 bases each). Trimming cost V 0 bases and J 5 bases, with 15 bases left between them. CDR1 is SGHRS and CDR2 is YFSETQ in the germline V gene. CDR3 length equals 15 residues.